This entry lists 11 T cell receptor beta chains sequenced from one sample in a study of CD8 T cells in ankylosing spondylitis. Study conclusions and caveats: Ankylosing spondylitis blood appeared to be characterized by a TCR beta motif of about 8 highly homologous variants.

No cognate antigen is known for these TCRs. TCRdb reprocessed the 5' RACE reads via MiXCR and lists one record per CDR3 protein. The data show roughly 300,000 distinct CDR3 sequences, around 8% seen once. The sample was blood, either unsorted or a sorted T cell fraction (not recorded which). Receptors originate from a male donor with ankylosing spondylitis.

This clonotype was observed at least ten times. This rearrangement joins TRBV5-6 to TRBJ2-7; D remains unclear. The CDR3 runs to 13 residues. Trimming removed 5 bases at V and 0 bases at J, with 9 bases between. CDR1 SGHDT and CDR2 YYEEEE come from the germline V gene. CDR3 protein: CASRDLSSYEQYF. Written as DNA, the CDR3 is TGTGCCAGCAGAGACTTGAGCTCCTACGAGCAGTACTTC.

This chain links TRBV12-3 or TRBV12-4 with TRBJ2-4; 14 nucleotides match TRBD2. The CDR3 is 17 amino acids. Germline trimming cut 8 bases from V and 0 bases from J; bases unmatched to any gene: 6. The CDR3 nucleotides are TGTGCCAGCTCGGGACTAGCGGGAGTTGGAGCCAAAAACATTCAGTACTTC. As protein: CASSGLAGVGAKNIQYF.

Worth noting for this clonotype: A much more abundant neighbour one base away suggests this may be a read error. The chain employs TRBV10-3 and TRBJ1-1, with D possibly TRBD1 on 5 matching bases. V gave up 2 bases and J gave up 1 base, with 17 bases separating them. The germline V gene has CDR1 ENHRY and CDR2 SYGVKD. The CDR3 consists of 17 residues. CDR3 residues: CAISETRQGPQNTEAFF. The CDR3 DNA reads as TGTGCCATCAGTGAGACCCGGCAGGGCCCCCAGAACACTGAAGCTTTCTTT.

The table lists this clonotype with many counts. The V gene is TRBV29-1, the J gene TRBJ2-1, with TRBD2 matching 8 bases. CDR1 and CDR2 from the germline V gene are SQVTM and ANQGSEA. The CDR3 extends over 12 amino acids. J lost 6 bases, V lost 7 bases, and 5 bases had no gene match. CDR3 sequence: CSATSATNEQFF. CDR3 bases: TGCAGCGCGACTAGCGCGACCAATGAGCAGTTCTTC.

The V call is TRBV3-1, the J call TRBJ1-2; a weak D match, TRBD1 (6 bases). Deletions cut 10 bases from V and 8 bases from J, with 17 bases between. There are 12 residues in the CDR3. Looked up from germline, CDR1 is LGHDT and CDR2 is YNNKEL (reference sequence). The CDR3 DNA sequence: TGTGCCACCTCGGGGGGGCTGGGCGGCTACACCTTC. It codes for CATSGGLGGYTF.

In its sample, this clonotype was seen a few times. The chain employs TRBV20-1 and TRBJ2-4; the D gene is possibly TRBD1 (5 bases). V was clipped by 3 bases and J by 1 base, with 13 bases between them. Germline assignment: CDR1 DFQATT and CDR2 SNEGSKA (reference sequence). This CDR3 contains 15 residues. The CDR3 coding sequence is TGCAGTGCTAGGGAAGTGCCAGGGGCCAAAAACATTCAGTACTTC. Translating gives CSAREVPGAKNIQYF.

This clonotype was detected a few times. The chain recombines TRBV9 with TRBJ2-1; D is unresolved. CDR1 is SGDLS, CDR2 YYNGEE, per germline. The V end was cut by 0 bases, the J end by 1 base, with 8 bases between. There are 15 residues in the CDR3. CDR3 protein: CASSVEGGSYNEQFF. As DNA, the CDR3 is TGTGCCAGCAGCGTAGAGGGCGGTTCCTACAATGAGCAGTTCTTC.

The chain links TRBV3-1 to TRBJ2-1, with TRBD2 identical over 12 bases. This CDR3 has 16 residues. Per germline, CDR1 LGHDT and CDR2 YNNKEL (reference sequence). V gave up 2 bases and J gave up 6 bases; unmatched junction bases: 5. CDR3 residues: CASSQILAGGSNEQFF. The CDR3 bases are TGTGCCAGCAGCCAAATACTAGCGGGAGGATCCAATGAGCAGTTCTTC.

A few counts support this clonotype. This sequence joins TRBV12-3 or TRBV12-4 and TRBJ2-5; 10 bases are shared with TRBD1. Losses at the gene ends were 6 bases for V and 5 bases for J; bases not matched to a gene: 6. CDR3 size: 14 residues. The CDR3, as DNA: TGTGCCAGCAGGCCCCGGGACAGGGGTGAGACCCAGTACTTC. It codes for CASRPRDRGETQYF.

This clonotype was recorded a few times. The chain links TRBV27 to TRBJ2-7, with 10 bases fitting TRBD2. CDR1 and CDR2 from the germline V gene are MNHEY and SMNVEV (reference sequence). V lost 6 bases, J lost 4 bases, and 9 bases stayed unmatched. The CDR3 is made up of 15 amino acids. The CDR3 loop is CASRQIAGGNYEQYF. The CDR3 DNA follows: TGTGCCAGCAGACAAATAGCGGGAGGCAATTACGAGCAGTACTTC.

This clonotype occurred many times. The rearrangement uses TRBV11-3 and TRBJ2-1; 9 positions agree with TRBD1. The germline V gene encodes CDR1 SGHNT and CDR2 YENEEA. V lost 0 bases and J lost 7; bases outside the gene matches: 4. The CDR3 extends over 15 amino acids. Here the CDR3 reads CASSLDSGQGNEQFF. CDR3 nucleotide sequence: TGTGCCAGCAGCTTAGATTCGGGACAGGGAAATGAGCAGTTCTTC.